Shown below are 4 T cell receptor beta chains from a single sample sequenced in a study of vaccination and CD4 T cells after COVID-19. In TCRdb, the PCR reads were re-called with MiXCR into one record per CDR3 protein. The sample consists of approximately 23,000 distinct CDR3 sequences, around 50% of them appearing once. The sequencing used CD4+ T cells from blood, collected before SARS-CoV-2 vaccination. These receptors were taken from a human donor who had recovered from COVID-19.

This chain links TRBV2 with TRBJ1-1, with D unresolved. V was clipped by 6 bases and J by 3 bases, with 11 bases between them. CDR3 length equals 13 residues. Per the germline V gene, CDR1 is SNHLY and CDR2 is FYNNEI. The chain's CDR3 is CASSLRRDTEAFF. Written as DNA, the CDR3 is TGTGCCAGCAGCCTAAGACGGGACACTGAAGCTTTCTTT.

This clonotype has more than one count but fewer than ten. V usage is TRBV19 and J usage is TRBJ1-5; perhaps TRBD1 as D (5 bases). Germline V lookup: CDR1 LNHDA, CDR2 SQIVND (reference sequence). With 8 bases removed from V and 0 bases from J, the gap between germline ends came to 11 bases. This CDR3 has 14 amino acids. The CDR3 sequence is CASPRDFSNQPQHF. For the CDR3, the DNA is TGTGCCAGTCCTAGGGACTTTAGCAATCAGCCCCAGCATTTT.

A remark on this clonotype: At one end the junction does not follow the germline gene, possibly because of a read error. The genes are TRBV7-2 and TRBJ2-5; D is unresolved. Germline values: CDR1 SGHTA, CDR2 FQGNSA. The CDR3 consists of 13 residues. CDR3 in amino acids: CASSLTAREAQYF. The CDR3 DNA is TGTGCCAGCAGCTTAACGGCGAGAGAGGCCCAGTACTTC. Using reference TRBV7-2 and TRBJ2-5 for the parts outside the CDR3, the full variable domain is GAGVSQSPSNKVTEKGKDVELRCDPISGHTALYWYRQSLGQGLEFLIYFQGNSAPDKSGLPSDRFSAERTGGSVSTLTIQRTQQEDSAVYLCASSLTAREAQYFGPGTRLLVL.

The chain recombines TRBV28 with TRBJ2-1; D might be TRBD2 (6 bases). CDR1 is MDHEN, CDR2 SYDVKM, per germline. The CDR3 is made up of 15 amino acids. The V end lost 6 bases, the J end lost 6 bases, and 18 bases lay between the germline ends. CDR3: CASSPNRGISNEQFF. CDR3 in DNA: TGTGCCAGCAGCCCAAATCGCGGGATTTCCAATGAGCAGTTCTTC.